Sequencing of this TCR beta chain was carried out in a study of T-cell reconstitution after alpha-beta-depleted transplantation in children. A TCRbeta library incorporating unique molecular identifiers was prepared. In TCRdb, the PCR reads were re-called with MiXCR into one record per CDR3 protein. Of approximately 120,000 distinct CDR3 sequences detected, approximately 8.7% appear once; the ten largest clones hold 24%. The specimen was PBMCs, mostly from graft donor cells, collected 180 days after TCRalphabeta/CD19-depleted stem cell transplant. The origin of this receptor is a girl in the first two years of life who had a stem cell transplant for combined immunodeficiency, so the T cells may come from the graft donor.

The CDR3 nucleotides are TGCAGTGCACCGGGGGGGATAGGGCAGTTCTTC. This gives the protein CSAPGGIGQFF. This sequence joins TRBV20-1 and TRBJ2-1, with 8 bases lining up with TRBD2. CDR1 is DFQATT and CDR2 is SNEGSKA in the germline V gene (reference sequence). The CDR3 extends over 11 amino acids. J lost 12 bases, V lost 6 bases, and 7 bases had no gene match.